These 5 T cell receptor beta chains came from one sample sequenced in a study of cytomegalovirus exposure and HLA in healthy donors. In the PCR, 60 Vbeta and 13 Jbeta primers were used. Assay: immunoSEQ multiplex PCR; the TCRdb copy retains only in-frame clones and omits some. Of about 170,000 clones listed, approximately 70% are singletons. The sample comprised PBMCs. Every receptor here comes from a man in his forties in good health and CMV-seropositive.

This sequence joins TRBV2 and TRBJ2-1, with no clear D. Germline lookup yields CDR1 SNHLY and CDR2 FYNNEI. This CDR3 is built from 10 residues. Trimming left V 7 bases short and J 9 bases short, with 7 bases between. The CDR3 bases are TGTGCCAGCACCCGCGCTGAGCAGTTCTTC. It is translated as CASTRAEQFF.

This clone was detected only once. V usage is TRBV7-2 and J usage is TRBJ1-1, with D possibly matching TRBD1 (5 bases). The CDR3 covers 15 residues. Germline V gene sequence: CDR1 SGHTA, CDR2 FQGNSA. V lost 5 bases, J lost 5 bases, and 18 bases lay in between. The CDR3, as DNA: TGTGCCAGCAGCGAACACGGTATGGGGCAGACTGAAGCTTTCTTT. Residues: CASSEHGMGQTEAFF.

The table lists this clone with a few counts. Sequence at one end of the junction differs from germline and may be a read error. The J gene is TRBJ1-6, the V gene TRBV10-3; D might be TRBD1 (6 bases). In germline, CDR1 is ENHRY, CDR2 SYGVKD. The CDR3 totals 13 residues. The CDR3 DNA follows: TGTGCCATGAGTGGGGACACGAATTCACCCCTCCACTTT. As protein: CAMSGDTNSPLHF.

This clone was picked up a small number of times. An end of the junction differs from the germline gene, which may be a read error. J is TRBJ2-1 and V is TRBV7-3, with TRBD2 matching 9 bases. CDR3 size: 16 residues. CDR1 is SGHTA and CDR2 is FQGTGA in the germline V gene. The CDR3 DNA reads TGTGCCAGCGGGGATAGCGGGGGTAGCTCCTACAGTGAGCAGTTCTTC. Translating gives CASGDSGGSSYSEQFF. The full variable domain, completed using reference TRBV7-3 and TRBJ2-1, is GAGVSQTPSNKVTEKGKYVELRCDPISGHTALYWYRQSLGQGPEFLIYFQGTGAADDSGLPNDRFFAVRPEGSVSTLKIQRTERGDSAVYLCASGDSGGSSYSEQFFGPGTRLTVL.

The rearrangement joins TRBV19 to TRBJ1-1; D is undetermined. Trimming took 2 bases from V and 1 from J, leaving 11 bases between them. The V gene's germline CDR1 is LNHDA and CDR2 SQIVND (reference sequence). CDR3 length equals 15 residues. The CDR3 DNA sequence: TGTGCCAGTAGTATAAGCGCAGCCAAGAACACTGAAGCTTTCTTT. This gives the protein CASSISAAKNTEAFF. Full variable domain (outside the CDR3, taken from reference TRBV19 and TRBJ1-1): DGGITQSPKYLFRKEGQNVTLSCEQNLNHDAMYWYRQDPGQGLRLIYYSQIVNDFQKGDIAEGYSVSREKKESFPLTVTSAQKNPTAFYLCASSISAAKNTEAFFGQGTRLTVV.